This TCR beta chain is drawn from a study of blood T cell repertoires in COVID-19. In Cohort 3, a recovered donor had either two negative PCRs, clearance, or symptom resolution. This clone was seen just once. Study processing details: Estimates of nucleated cell counts were drawn from the amplification of reference gene primers. This table comes from immunoSEQ multiplex PCR, and its TCRdb copy is limited to in-frame clones, with some not included. That table is the source of V, J and clone size, and D and trimming were worked out from the DNA. The repertoire consists of roughly 200,000 clones, with around four fifths occurring once and the leading ten covering 7.5% to 10%. Sequenced material: PBMCs or T cells enriched from blood (not recorded which). This TCR was recovered from a man aged 35 to 55 who had recovered from COVID-19.

The CDR3: CASSQWGESTGELFF. The CDR3 coding sequence is TGTGCCAGCAGCCAATGGGGGGAGAGCACCGGGGAGCTGTTTTTT. The chain recombines TRBV3-1 (or the pseudogene TRBV3-2) with TRBJ2-2, with D possibly being TRBD2 (6 bases). The V gene lost 2 bases and the J gene lost 4 bases, with 11 bases spanning the gap. The CDR3 consists of 15 residues. Germline CDR1 and CDR2: LGHDT and YNNKEL (reference sequence).